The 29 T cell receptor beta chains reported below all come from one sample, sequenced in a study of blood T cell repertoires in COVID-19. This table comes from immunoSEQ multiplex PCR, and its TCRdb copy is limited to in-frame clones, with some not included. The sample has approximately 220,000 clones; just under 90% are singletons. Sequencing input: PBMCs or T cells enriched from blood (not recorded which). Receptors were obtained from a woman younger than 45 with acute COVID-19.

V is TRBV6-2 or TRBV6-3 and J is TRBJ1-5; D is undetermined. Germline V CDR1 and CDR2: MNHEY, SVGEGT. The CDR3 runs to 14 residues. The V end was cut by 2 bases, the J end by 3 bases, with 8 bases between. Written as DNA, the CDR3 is TGTGCCAGCAGTTACCACACGAACAATCAGCCCCAGCATTTT. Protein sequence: CASSYHTNNQPQHF.

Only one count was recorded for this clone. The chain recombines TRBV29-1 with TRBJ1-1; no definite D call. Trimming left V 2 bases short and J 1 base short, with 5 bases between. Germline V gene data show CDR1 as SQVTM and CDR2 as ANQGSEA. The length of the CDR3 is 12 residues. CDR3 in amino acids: CSVESGNTEAFF. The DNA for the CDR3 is TGCAGCGTTGAAAGCGGGAACACTGAAGCTTTCTTT.

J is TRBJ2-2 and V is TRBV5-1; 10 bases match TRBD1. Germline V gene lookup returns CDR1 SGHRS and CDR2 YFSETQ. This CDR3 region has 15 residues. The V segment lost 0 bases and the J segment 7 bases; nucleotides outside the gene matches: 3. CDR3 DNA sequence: TGCGCCAGCAGCTTGGTTGGGACAGGGGTCGGGGAGCTGTTTTTT. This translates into CASSLVGTGVGELFF.

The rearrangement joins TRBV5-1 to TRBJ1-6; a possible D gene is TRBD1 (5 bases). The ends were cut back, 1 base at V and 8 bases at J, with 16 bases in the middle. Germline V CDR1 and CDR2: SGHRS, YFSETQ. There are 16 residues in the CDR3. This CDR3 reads CASSLYSWQGYSPLHF. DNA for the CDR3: TGCGCCAGCAGCTTGTATTCTTGGCAGGGTTATTCACCCCTCCACTTT.

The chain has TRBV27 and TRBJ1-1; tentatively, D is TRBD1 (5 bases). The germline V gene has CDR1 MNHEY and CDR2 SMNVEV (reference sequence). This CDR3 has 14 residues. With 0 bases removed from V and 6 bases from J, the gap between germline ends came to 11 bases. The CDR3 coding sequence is TGTGCCAGCAGTTTATCGGGACTGGAGGCTGAAGCTTTCTTT. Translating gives CASSLSGLEAEAFF.

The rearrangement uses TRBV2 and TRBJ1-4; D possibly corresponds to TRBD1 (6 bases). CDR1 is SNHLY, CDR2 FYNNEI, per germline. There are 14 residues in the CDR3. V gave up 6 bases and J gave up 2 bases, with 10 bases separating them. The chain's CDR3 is CASRRDRTNEKLFF. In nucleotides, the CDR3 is TGTGCCAGCAGGAGAGACAGGACTAATGAAAAACTGTTTTTT. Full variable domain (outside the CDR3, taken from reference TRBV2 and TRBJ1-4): EPEVTQTPSHQVTQMGQEVILRCVPISNHLYFYWYRQILGQKVEFLVSFYNNEISEKSEIFDDQFSVERPDGSNFTLKIRSTKLEDSAMYFCASRRDRTNEKLFFGSGTQLSVL.

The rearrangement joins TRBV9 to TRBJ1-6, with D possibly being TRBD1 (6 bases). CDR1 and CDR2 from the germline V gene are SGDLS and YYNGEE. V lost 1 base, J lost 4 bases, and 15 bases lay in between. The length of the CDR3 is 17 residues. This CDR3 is CASSVNSPGTYNSPLHF. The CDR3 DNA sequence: TGTGCCAGCAGCGTAAACTCCCCAGGGACATATAATTCACCCCTCCACTTT.

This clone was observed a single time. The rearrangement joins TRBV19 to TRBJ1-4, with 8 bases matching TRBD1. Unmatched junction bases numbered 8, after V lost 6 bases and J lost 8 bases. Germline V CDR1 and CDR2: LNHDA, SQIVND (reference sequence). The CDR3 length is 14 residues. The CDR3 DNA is TGTGCCAGTAGCGTGACAGGGGCTCGCGAAAAACTGTTTTTT. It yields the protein CASSVTGAREKLFF.

The CDR3: CASSYVGFSLAEAFF. The CDR3 nucleotides read TGTGCCAGCAGTTACGTCGGGTTTTCGTTAGCTGAAGCTTTCTTT. The genes are TRBV6-2 or TRBV6-3 and TRBJ1-1; no reliable D call. With 2 bases removed from V and 6 bases from J, the gap between germline ends came to 16 bases. Germline V gives CDR1 MNHEY, CDR2 SVGEGT. The CDR3 is 15 amino acids.

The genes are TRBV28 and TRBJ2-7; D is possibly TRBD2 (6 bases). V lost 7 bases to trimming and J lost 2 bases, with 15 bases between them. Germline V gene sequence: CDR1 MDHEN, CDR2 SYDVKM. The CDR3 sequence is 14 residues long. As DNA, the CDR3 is TGTGCCAGCAATATTAGCGGAAAGACCTACGAGCAGTACTTC. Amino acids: CASNISGKTYEQYF.

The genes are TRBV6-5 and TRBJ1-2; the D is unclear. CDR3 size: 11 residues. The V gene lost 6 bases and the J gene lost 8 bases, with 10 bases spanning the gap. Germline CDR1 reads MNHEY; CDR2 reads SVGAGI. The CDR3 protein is CASSELWGYTF. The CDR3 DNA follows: TGTGCCAGCAGCGAGCTGTGGGGCTACACCTTC.

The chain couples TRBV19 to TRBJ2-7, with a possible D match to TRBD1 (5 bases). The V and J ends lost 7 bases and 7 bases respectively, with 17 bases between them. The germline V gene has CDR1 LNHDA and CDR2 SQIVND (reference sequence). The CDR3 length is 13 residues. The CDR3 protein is CASNPAGMGEQYF. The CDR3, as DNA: TGTGCCAGTAACCCGGCAGGGATGGGAGAGCAGTACTTC.

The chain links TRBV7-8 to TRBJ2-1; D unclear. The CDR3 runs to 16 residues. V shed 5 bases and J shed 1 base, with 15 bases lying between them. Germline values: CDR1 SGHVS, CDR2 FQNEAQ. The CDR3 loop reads CASSGVRRGSYNEQFF. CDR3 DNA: TGTGCCAGCAGCGGAGTTAGGAGAGGTTCCTACAATGAGCAGTTCTTC.

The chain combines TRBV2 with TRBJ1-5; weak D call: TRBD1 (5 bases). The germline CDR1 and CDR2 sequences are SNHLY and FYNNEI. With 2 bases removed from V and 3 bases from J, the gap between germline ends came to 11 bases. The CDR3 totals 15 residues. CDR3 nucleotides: TGTGCCAGCAGTGAATTGACAGCTGACAATCAGCCCCAGCATTTT. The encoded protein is CASSELTADNQPQHF.

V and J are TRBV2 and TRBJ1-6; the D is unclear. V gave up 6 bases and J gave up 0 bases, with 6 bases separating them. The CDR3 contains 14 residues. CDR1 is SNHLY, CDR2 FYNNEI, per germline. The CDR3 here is CASRESSYNSPLHF. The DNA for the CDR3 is TGTGCCAGCAGAGAGAGCTCCTATAATTCACCCCTCCACTTT. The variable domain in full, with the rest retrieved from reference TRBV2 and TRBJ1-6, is EPEVTQTPSHQVTQMGQEVILRCVPISNHLYFYWYRQILGQKVEFLVSFYNNEISEKSEIFDDQFSVERPDGSNFTLKIRSTKLEDSAMYFCASRESSYNSPLHFGNGTRLTVT.

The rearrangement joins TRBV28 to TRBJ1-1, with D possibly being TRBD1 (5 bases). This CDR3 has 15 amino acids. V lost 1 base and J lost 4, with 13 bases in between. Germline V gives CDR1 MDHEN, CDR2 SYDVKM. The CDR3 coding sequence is TGTGCCAGCAGTTTATTCAGGGAATCAGGCACTGAAGCTTTCTTT. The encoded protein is CASSLFRESGTEAFF.

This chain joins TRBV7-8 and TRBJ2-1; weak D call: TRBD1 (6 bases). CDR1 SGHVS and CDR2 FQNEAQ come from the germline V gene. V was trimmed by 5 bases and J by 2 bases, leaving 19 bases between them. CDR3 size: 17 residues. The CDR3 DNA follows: TGTGCCAGCAGCCTATCAGGGGCCCAGAACCCCTACAATGAGCAGTTCTTC. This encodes CASSLSGAQNPYNEQFF.

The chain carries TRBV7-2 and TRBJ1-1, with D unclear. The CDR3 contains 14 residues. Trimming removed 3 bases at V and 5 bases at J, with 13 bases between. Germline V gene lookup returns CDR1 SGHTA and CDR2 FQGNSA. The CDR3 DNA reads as TGTGCCAGCAGCTTCGGAGTCCGGGGTACTGAAGCTTTCTTT. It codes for CASSFGVRGTEAFF.

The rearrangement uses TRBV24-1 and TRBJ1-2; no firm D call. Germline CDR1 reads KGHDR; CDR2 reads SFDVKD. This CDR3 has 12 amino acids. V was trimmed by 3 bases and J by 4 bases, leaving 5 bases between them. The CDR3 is CATSDGRYGYTF. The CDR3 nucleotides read TGTGCCACCAGTGATGGGCGCTATGGCTACACCTTC.

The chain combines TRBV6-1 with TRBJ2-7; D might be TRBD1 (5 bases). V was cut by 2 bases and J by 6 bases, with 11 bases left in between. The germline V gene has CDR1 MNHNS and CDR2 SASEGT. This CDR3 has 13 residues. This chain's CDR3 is CASSEIDQGEQYF. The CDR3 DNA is TGTGCCAGCAGTGAAATAGACCAGGGCGAGCAGTACTTC.

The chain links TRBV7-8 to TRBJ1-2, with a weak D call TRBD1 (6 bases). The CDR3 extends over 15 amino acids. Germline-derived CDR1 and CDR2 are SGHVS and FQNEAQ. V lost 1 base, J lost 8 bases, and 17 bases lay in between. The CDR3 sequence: CASSLDGTILNGYTF. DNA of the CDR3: TGTGCCAGCAGCTTAGACGGGACAATACTTAACGGCTACACCTTC.

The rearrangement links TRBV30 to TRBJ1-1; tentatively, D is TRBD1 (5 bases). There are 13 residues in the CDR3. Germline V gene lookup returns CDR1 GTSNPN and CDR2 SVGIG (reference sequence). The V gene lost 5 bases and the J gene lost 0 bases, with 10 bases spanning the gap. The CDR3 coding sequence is TGTGCCTGGGAGACGGACATGAACACTGAAGCTTTCTTT. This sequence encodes CAWETDMNTEAFF.

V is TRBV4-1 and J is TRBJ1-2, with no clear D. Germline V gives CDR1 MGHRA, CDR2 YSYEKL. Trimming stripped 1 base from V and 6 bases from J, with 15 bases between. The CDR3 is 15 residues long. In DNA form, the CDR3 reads TGCGCCAGCAGCCAAGTGTCCGGGAACTTACATGGCTACACCTTC. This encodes CASSQVSGNLHGYTF.

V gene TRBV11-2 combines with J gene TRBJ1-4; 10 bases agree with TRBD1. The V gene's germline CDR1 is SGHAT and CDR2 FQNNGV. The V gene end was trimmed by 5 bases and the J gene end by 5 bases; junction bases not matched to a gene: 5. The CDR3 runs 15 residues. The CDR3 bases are TGTGCCAGCAGCAACTGGACAGGGGGGAATGAAAAACTGTTTTTT. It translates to CASSNWTGGNEKLFF.

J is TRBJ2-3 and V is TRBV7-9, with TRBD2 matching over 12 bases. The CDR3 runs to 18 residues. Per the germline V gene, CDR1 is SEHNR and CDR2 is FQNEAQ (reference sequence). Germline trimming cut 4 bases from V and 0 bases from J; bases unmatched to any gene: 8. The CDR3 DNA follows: TGTGCCAGCAGCTCCCTACTAGCGGGGGGCATTAGCACAGATACGCAGTATTTT. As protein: CASSSLLAGGISTDTQYF.

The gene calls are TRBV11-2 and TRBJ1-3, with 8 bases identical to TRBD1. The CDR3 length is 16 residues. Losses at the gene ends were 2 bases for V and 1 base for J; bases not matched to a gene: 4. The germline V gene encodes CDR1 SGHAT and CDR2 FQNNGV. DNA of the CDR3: TGTGCCAGCAGCTTAACGGACAGGGTGTCTGGAAACACCATATATTTT. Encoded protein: CASSLTDRVSGNTIYF.

The CDR3 is CASSLDRGGALGYTF. For the CDR3, the DNA is TGTGCCAGCAGCTTAGACAGGGGAGGTGCTCTTGGCTACACCTTC. This chain connects TRBV7-9 to TRBJ1-2; TRBD1 matches 7 bases. This CDR3 spans 15 amino acids. J lost 7 bases, V lost 1 base, and 9 bases had no gene match. The V gene's germline CDR1 is SEHNR and CDR2 FQNEAQ (reference sequence).

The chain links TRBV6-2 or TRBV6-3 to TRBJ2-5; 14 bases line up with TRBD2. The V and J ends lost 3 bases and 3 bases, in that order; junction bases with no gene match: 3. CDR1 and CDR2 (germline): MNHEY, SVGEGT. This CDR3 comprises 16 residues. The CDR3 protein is CASSYPGLAGEETQYF. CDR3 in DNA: TGTGCCAGCAGTTATCCGGGACTAGCGGGGGAAGAGACCCAGTACTTC.

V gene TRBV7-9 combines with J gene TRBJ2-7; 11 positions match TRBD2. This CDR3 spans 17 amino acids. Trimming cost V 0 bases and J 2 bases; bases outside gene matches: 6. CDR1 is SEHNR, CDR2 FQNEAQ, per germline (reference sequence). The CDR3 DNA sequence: TGTGCCAGCAGCTTAGCGGTGACTAGCGGGGCTACCTACGAGCAGTACTTC. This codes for CASSLAVTSGATYEQYF.